This passage covers 2 T cell receptor beta chains from one sample sequenced in a study of T cell repertoires in cytomegalovirus infection (dated by TCRdb to between 2018 and 2021). Sequencing was performed on an Illumina HiSeq 1500. TCRdb applied fastp at Q25 and MiXCR to the public reads, then kept only in-frame beta chains. Identical CDR3 protein sequences are pooled into one entry, listed with their most common genes and DNA. A total of hundreds of thousands of distinct CDR3 sequences appear in this sample, more than 20% of them only once. The ten largest clones add up to roughly 8% of the sample. Sequencing was done on a sample of CD8+ T cells from PBMCs. These receptors came from a human donor in good health (CMV status not recorded). Some clones in this sample may be carry-over from other donors' samples.

The chain combines TRBV25-1 with TRBJ1-2; 8 bases map to TRBD1. Per the germline V gene, CDR1 is MGHDK and CDR2 is SYGVNS. The CDR3 loop spans 14 amino acids. Losses at the gene ends were 4 bases for V and 6 bases for J; bases not matched to a gene: 7. The chain's CDR3 is CASSARTGRHGYTF. Here the CDR3 DNA reads TGTGCCAGCAGTGCCCGGACAGGGCGTCATGGCTACACCTTC.

The chain combines TRBV6-2 or TRBV6-3 with TRBJ2-6; D is uncertain. The germline V gene encodes CDR1 MNHEY and CDR2 SVGEGT. The V end was cut by 8 bases, the J end by 0 bases, with 8 bases between. The CDR3 covers 14 residues. Here the CDR3 reads CASGSSSGANVLTF. The CDR3 DNA sequence: TGTGCCAGCGGATCCTCCTCTGGGGCCAACGTCCTGACTTTC.